Listed here is a single T cell receptor (beta chain). The target antigen is unknown. Diagnosis rested on symptoms, serum thyroxine and TRAb, thyroid ultrasound, and orbital computed tomography. Amplified TCR beta CDR3 regions came from RNA transcripts. The study used the HTBI primer set for a first-round RT-PCR of the TCR CDR3. TCRdb re-derived calls from the multiplex PCR reads in MiXCR, one entry per CDR3 protein. The table records 800,000 or so distinct CDR3 sequences, around 39% of them present only once. The data are from a study of T cells in Graves' hyperthyroidism and ophthalmopathy. Study outcomes and limitations: Most thyroid-expanded clonotypes above 0.001 were also found in blood. From stable hyperthyroidism, ophthalmopathy was set apart by a 13 V-J model.

Sequences were obtained from blood. The sequence was obtained from a man aged 18 to 30 with Graves' hyperthyroidism.

DNA of the CDR3: TGTGCCAGCAGCCCGGAGGTGGTTTTAGCAGGCGACACCGGGGAGCTGTTTTTT. It is translated as CASSPEVVLAGDTGELFF. The V gene is TRBV7-9, the J gene TRBJ2-2, with D perhaps TRBD2 (5 bases). The germline CDR1 and CDR2 sequences are SEHNR and FQNEAQ (reference sequence). The CDR3 has 18 amino acids. V shed 5 bases and J shed 3 bases, with 22 bases lying between them.